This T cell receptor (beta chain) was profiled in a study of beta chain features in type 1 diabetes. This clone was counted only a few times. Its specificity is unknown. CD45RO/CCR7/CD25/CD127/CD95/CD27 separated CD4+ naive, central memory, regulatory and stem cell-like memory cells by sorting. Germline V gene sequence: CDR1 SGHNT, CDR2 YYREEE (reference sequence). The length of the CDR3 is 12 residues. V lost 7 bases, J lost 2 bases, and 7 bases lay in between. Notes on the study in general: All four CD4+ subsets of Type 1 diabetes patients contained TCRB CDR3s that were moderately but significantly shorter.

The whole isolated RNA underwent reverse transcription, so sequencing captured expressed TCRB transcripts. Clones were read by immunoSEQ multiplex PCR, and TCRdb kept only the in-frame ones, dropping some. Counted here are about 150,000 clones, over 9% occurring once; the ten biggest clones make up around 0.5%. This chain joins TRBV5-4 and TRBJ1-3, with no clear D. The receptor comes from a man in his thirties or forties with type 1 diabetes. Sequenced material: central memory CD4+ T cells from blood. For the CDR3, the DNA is TGTGCCAGCTCCGAGACTGGAAACACCATATATTTT. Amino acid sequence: CASSETGNTIYF. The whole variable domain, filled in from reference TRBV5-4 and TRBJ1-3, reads ETGVTQSPTHLIKTRGQQVTLRCSSQSGHNTVSWYQQALGQGPQFIFQYYREEENGRGNFPPRFSGLQFPNYSSELNVNALELDDSALYLCASSETGNTIYFGEGSWLTVV.